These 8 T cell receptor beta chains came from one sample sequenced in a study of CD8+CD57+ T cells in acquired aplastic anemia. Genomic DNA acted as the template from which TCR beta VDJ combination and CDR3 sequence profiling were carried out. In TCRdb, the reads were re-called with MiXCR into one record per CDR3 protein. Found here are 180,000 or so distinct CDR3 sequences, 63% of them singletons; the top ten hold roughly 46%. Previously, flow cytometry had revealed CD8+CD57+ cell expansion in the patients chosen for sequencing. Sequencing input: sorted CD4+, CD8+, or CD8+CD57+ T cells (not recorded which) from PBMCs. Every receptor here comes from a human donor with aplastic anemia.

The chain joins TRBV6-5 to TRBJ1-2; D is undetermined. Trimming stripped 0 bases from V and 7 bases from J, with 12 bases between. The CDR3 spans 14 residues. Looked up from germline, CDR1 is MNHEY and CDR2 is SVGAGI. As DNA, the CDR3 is TGTGCCAGCAGTTACTCTACGACAAGGTTTGGCTACACCTTC. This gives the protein CASSYSTTRFGYTF.

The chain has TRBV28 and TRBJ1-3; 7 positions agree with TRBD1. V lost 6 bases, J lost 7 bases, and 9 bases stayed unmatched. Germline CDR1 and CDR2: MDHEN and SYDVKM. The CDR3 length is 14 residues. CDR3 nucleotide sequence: TGTGCCAGCAGCCTTGACAGGGTCAGGAACACCATATATTTT. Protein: CASSLDRVRNTIYF.

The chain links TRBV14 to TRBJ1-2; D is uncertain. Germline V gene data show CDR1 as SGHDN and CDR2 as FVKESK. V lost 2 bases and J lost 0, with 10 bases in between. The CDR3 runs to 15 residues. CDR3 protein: CASSQFGLANYGYTF. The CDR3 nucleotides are TGTGCCAGCAGCCAATTTGGGTTAGCTAACTATGGCTACACCTTC.

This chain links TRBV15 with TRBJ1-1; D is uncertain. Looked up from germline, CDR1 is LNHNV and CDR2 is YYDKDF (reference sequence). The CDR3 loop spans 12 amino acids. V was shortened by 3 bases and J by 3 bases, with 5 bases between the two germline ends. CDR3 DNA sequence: TGTGCCACCAGCAGGGCGGACACTGAAGCTTTCTTT. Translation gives CATSRADTEAFF.

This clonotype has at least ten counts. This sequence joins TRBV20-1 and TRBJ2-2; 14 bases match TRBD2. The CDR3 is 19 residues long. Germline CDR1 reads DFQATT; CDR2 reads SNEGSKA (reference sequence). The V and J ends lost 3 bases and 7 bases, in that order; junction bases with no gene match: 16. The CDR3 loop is CSASSNVPTSGGANGELFF. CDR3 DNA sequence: TGCAGTGCTAGTTCGAACGTACCGACTAGCGGGGGGGCTAACGGGGAGCTGTTTTTT.

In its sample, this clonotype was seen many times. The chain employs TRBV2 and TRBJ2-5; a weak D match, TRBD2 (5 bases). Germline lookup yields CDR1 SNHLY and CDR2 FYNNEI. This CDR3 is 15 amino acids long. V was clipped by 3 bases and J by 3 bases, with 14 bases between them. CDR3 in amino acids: CASSDPGVSEETQYF. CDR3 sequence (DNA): TGTGCCAGCAGTGATCCCGGGGTGTCAGAAGAGACCCAGTACTTC.

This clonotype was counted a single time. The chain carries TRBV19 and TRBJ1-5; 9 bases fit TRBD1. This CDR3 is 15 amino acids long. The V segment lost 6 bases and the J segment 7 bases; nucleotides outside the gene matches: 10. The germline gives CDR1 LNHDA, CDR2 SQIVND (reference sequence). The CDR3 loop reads CASRQGAQGEQPQHF. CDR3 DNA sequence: TGTGCCAGTAGACAGGGGGCGCAGGGAGAACAGCCCCAGCATTTT.

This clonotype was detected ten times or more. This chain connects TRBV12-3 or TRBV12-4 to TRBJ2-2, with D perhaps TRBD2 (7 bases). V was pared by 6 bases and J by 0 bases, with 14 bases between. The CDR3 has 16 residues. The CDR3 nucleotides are TGTGCCAGCAGCGTCAGCGGGACAACGAACACCGGGGAGCTGTTTTTT. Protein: CASSVSGTTNTGELFF.